What follows are 21 T cell receptor beta chains derived from one specimen sequenced in a study of control samples from healthy donors and cancer patients. Repertoires were generated with immunoSEQ multiplex PCR, while TCRdb's copy carries only in-frame clones and drops some. Among about 220,000 clones listed, about 95% were seen once. Sequenced: blood. The receptor set was obtained from a man aged 45-65 years in good health.

This rearrangement joins TRBV7-8 to TRBJ2-5, with D maybe TRBD2 (6 bases). V was clipped by 8 bases and J by 4 bases, with 14 bases between them. The CDR3 loop spans 13 amino acids. Germline assignment: CDR1 SGHVS and CDR2 FQNEAQ. CDR3 region: CASLREERETQYF. The CDR3 nucleotides are TGTGCCAGCCTCAGGGAGGAGCGAGAGACCCAGTACTTC. Drawing the rest from reference TRBV7-8 and TRBJ2-5, the complete variable domain is GAGVSQSPRYKVAKRGQDVALRCDPISGHVSLFWYQQALGQGPEFLTYFQNEAQLDKSGLPSDRFFAERPEGSVSTLKIQRTQQEDSAVYLCASLREERETQYFGPGTRLLVL.

The rearrangement links TRBV6-4 to TRBJ2-3; a weak D match, TRBD2 (6 bases). The CDR3 extends over 14 amino acids. Trimming took off 6 bases at V and 1 base at J, with 11 bases between the two ends. The germline CDR1 and CDR2 sequences are MRHNA and SNTAGT. CDR3 region: CASSRGYGTDTQYF. The CDR3 DNA sequence: TGTGCCAGCAGCCGGGGGTATGGCACAGATACGCAGTATTTT.

V is TRBV7-9 and J is TRBJ2-7; D is unclear. V lost 1 base to trimming and J lost 3 bases, with 10 bases between them. The CDR3 runs to 14 residues. CDR1 is SEHNR and CDR2 is FQNEAQ in the germline V gene (reference sequence). The CDR3 nucleotides read TGTGCCAGCAGCTTAGTATCGGCAGACTACGAGCAGTACGTC. As protein: CASSLVSADYEQYV.

This clone was counted a single time. The gene calls are TRBV12-2 and TRBJ1-1. TRBV12-2 corresponds to a pseudogene. This CDR3 region has 11 residues. The CDR3 coding sequence is TGTGCCCTTTGTAATAACACTGAAGCTTTCTTT. Translation: CALCNNTEAFF.

This chain uses TRBV5-1 with TRBJ2-7; TRBD1 is a possible D gene (5 bases). The CDR3 has 19 residues. The germline V gene encodes CDR1 SGHRS and CDR2 YFSETQ. The V gene lost 3 bases and the J gene lost 3 bases, with 28 bases spanning the gap. In DNA, the CDR3 is TGCGCCAGCAGCTCGACCCGACAGAATAGACCACACCATAACTACGAGCAGTACGTC. Its translation is CASSSTRQNRPHHNYEQYV.

This chain links TRBV4-1 with TRBJ1-1; TRBD1 matches 9 bases. The V gene end was trimmed by 6 bases and the J gene end by 4 bases; junction bases not matched to a gene: 6. Germline lookup yields CDR1 MGHRA and CDR2 YSYEKL. The CDR3 runs to 14 residues. Written as DNA, the CDR3 is TGCGCCAGCAGGTATAACAGGGGGCCCACTGAAGCTTTCTTT. It is translated as CASRYNRGPTEAFF.

V and J are TRBV18 and TRBJ2-7; 11 nucleotides line up with TRBD1. CDR1 is KGHSH, CDR2 LQKENI, per germline. This CDR3 contains 13 residues. Unmatched junction bases numbered 3, after V lost 3 bases and J lost 8 bases. Here the CDR3 reads CASSPRDRGKQYV. The CDR3 nucleotides are TGTGCCAGCTCACCCCGGGACAGGGGGAAGCAGTACGTC.

On this clone itself: The same CDR3 can be traced to other DNA sequences in this sample. The CDR3 here is CASSSTGNYGYTF. CDR3 nucleotides: TGTGCCAGCAGTTCGACGGGGAACTATGGCTACACCTTC. This chain uses TRBV6-5 with TRBJ1-2; D not certain. The CDR3 contains 13 residues. Trimming removed 4 bases at V and 2 bases at J, with 8 bases between. Germline-derived CDR1 and CDR2 are MNHEY and SVGAGI.

The chain recombines TRBV7-9 with TRBJ2-3; 9 bases line up with TRBD2. This CDR3 has 14 amino acids. Germline CDR1 SEHNR, CDR2 FQNEAQ (reference sequence). With V trimmed by 6 bases and J by 6 bases, 7 bases remained unmatched. In nucleotides, the CDR3 is TGTGCCAGCAGACAATCTAGCGGGGTGGATACGCAGTATTTT. Its translation is CASRQSSGVDTQYF.

The DNA for the CDR3 is TGTGCCAGCAGTGGGGGAAGTGGGTACGAGCAGTACTTC. It specifies CASSGGSGYEQYF. V usage is TRBV28 and J usage is TRBJ2-7; D is perhaps TRBD1 or TRBD2 (5 bases each). Germline CDR1 and CDR2: MDHEN and SYDVKM. The length of the CDR3 is 13 residues. Trimming took 5 bases from V and 4 from J, leaving 12 bases between them.

This rearrangement joins TRBV10-3 to TRBJ1-1; D unclear. Trimming removed 2 bases at V and 10 bases at J, with 11 bases between. Germline values: CDR1 ENHRY, CDR2 SYGVKD. The CDR3 has 12 amino acids. The CDR3 loop is CAISERGIAAFF. CDR3 bases: TGTGCCATCAGTGAGCGAGGGATTGCAGCTTTCTTT.

The chain has TRBV10-3 and TRBJ1-3; D is possibly TRBD1 (6 bases). Between the trimmed V and J ends, which lost 7 bases and 0 bases, there was a span of 13 bases. The germline CDR1 and CDR2 sequences are ENHRY and SYGVKD. The CDR3 covers 15 residues. The CDR3 loop reads CAITLDSLSGNTIYF. CDR3 DNA: TGTGCCATCACCTTGGACAGCCTCTCTGGAAACACCATATATTTT.

The chain uses TRBV6-2 or TRBV6-3 and TRBJ1-2; the D gene is possibly TRBD1 (5 bases). The CDR3 runs 14 residues. V was clipped by 6 bases and J by 5 bases, with 16 bases between them. From germline, CDR1 is MNHEY and CDR2 SVGEGT. CDR3 DNA sequence: TGTGCCAGCAGCCAGGCGGGGCCTGGGTATGGCTACACCTTC. Protein product: CASSQAGPGYGYTF.

This clone appeared once. The chain joins TRBV5-6 to TRBJ1-2; no clear D. Germline V gene sequence: CDR1 SGHDT, CDR2 YYEEEE. This CDR3 contains 13 residues. The germline V and J ends were trimmed by 4 bases and 4 bases, with 11 bases remaining between them. The CDR3 spells CASSHQNVYGYTF. DNA for the CDR3: TGTGCCAGCAGCCATCAGAATGTCTATGGCTACACCTTC.

The chain recombines TRBV4-1 with TRBJ2-2, with 7 bases matching TRBD1. There are 16 residues in the CDR3. Trimming took 2 bases from V and 1 from J; bases not matched to a gene: 4. The germline V gene has CDR1 MGHRA and CDR2 YSYEKL. CDR3: CASSQYRGRNTGELFF. For the CDR3, the DNA is TGCGCCAGCAGCCAATACAGGGGAAGGAACACCGGGGAGCTGTTTTTT.

This sequence joins TRBV7-9 and TRBJ2-3; TRBD1 matches at 9 bases. CDR3 length equals 15 residues. Germline trimming cut 5 bases from V and 5 bases from J; bases unmatched to any gene: 8. CDR1 SEHNR and CDR2 FQNEAQ come from the germline V gene (reference sequence). The CDR3 is CASSAHGQGLDTQYF. CDR3 nucleotide sequence: TGTGCCAGCAGCGCACATGGACAGGGGCTAGATACGCAGTATTTT.

This clone was recorded once. The chain couples TRBV28 to TRBJ2-5, with TRBD2 matching 12 bases. The CDR3 loop spans 14 amino acids. The ends lost 5 bases at V and 2 bases at J; junction bases unmatched: 0. The germline CDR1 and CDR2 sequences are MDHEN and SYDVKM. The CDR3 reads CASSLAGGQETQYF. The DNA for the CDR3 is TGTGCCAGCAGTCTAGCGGGGGGGCAAGAGACCCAGTACTTC.

The chain has TRBV5-1 and TRBJ1-1, with TRBD1 as a possible D gene (5 bases). V shed 0 bases and J shed 4 bases, with 13 bases lying between them. Germline V CDR1 and CDR2: SGHRS, YFSETQ. The CDR3 loop spans 15 amino acids. The CDR3 DNA is TGCGCCAGCAGCTTGGTAGCCGGGGCCGGCACTGAAGCTTTCTTT. This codes for CASSLVAGAGTEAFF.

The chain couples TRBV29-1 to TRBJ2-2, with 12 bases aligning to TRBD2. Germline CDR1 SQVTM, CDR2 ANQGSEA. J was trimmed by 7 bases and V by 8 bases; bases with no gene match: 14. This CDR3 has 16 residues. CDR3 sequence: CSSSGLAGGPVGELFF. The CDR3 nucleotides read TGCAGCTCCTCGGGGCTAGCGGGGGGGCCGGTCGGGGAGCTGTTTTTT.

The gene calls are TRBV18 and TRBJ2-2; 8 bases agree with TRBD1. The V segment lost 5 bases and the J segment 7 bases; nucleotides outside the gene matches: 9. This CDR3 has 15 residues. Looked up from germline, CDR1 is KGHSH and CDR2 is LQKENI. CDR3 DNA sequence: TGTGCCAGCTCAACCCGACAGGGGTTTGGCGGGGAGCTGTTTTTT. It yields the protein CASSTRQGFGGELFF.

J is TRBJ1-1 and V is TRBV29-1; the D gene is possibly TRBD1 (5 bases). Trimming shortened V by 7 bases and J by 1 base, and 13 bases separated the two germline ends. The CDR3 extends over 13 amino acids. CDR1 and CDR2 (germline): SQVTM, ANQGSEA. The CDR3 loop reads CSALGQKNTEAFF. The DNA for the CDR3 is TGCAGCGCGTTGGGGCAGAAGAACACTGAAGCTTTCTTT.